Listed below are T cell receptor beta chains from one sample, sequenced in a study of shared clonotypes between healthy human individuals. The repertoire was sequenced with immunoSEQ multiplex PCR; TCRdb's copy has only in-frame clones and lacks some. Of roughly 2.2 million clones in the sample, 85% to 95% were seen once. Sequencing was done on a sample of naive CD4+ T cells from PBMCs. The receptor set was obtained from a man between 18 and 29 years old in good health. Some clones in this sample may be carry-over from other donors' samples. CDR3s leave out the opening cysteine and the closing phenylalanine or tryptophan. Expanded clones are given a class, and other clones once, few, many or no size at all.

>NA|TRBJ2-7|TRBV6-1
ASSNLPQGYYEQY
>NA|TRBJ1-2|TRBV28
ASSLVRFDGTGGAYGYT
>NA|TRBJ1-1|TRBV7-3
ASSSSTQPNTEAF
>NA|TRBJ2-7|TRBV5-4
ASSLRGVDYEQY
>few|TRBJ2-2|TRBV5-1
ASSLLPSTGELF
>NA|TRBJ1-2|TRBV27
ASSWGYTGKLGGYT
>NA|TRBJ2-7|TRBV18
ASSPWDFAEQY
>NA|TRBJ2-5|TRBV29-1
SAGHAVQETQY
>NA|NA|TRBV28
ASSFTGAYEQY
>once|TRBJ1-1|TRBV5-1
ASSPRSEGEAF
>NA|TRBJ1-1|TRBV10-3
AISALNTEAF
>NA|TRBJ2-7|TRBV5-1
ASRDAGLAGVGEQY